These 31 T cell receptor beta chains came from one sample sequenced in a study of read filtering for tumor transcriptome and immune sequencing. From 300 to 450 ng of RNA, a library with molecular barcoded alpha/delta and beta/gamma adaptors was made. MiXCR, applied by TCRdb to the reads, yields one record per CDR3 protein. The data contain approximately 57,000 distinct CDR3 sequences, around an eighth of them singletons. The sequencing input was a population of CD138-negative cells sorted from bone marrow. These receptors were taken from a donor over 35 with multiple myeloma.

This clonotype has at least ten counts. The chain uses TRBV5-1 and TRBJ1-2, with 9 bases lining up with TRBD1. This CDR3 region has 15 residues. Germline V CDR1 and CDR2: SGHRS, YFSETQ. V lost 5 bases, J lost 0 bases, and 5 bases stayed unmatched. Written as DNA, the CDR3 is TGCGCCAGCAGTCGGGACAGGGCGACTAACTATGGCTACACCTTC. This gives the protein CASSRDRATNYGYTF. Looking up the rest from reference TRBV5-1 and TRBJ1-2 gives the full variable domain: KAGVTQTPRYLIKTRGQQVTLSCSPISGHRSVSWYQQTPGQGLQFLFEYFSETQRNKGNFPGRFSGRQFSNSRSEMNVSTLELGDSALYLCASSRDRATNYGYTFGSGTRLTVV.

The V gene is TRBV5-1, the J gene TRBJ2-3, with 11 bases lining up with TRBD2. The CDR3 loop spans 17 amino acids. Unmatched junction bases numbered 6, after V lost 3 bases and J lost 0 bases. The V gene's germline CDR1 is SGHRS and CDR2 YFSETQ. The CDR3 region has the DNA TGCGCCAGCAGCTACGGGACTAGCGGATTTAGCACAGATACGCAGTATTTT. It specifies CASSYGTSGFSTDTQYF.

This clonotype was seen at least ten times. The rearrangement joins TRBV7-3 to TRBJ1-5; D perhaps matches TRBD1 (5 bases). Germline CDR1 and CDR2: SGHTA and FQGTGA. The CDR3 contains 15 residues. V was pared by 0 bases and J by 2 bases, with 8 bases between. DNA for the CDR3: TGTGCCAGCAGCTTAACTCCGGGACGCAATCAGCCCCAGCATTTT. Protein: CASSLTPGRNQPQHF. Using reference TRBV7-3 and TRBJ1-5 for the parts outside the CDR3, the full variable domain is GAGVSQTPSNKVTEKGKYVELRCDPISGHTALYWYRQSLGQGPEFLIYFQGTGAADDSGLPNDRFFAVRPEGSVSTLKIQRTERGDSAVYLCASSLTPGRNQPQHFGDGTRLSIL.

The table lists this clonotype with many counts. V gene TRBV11-2 combines with J gene TRBJ2-3; 9 bases are shared with TRBD1. V was clipped by 5 bases and J by 2 bases; unmatched bases: 5. There are 15 residues in the CDR3. CDR1 is SGHAT and CDR2 is FQNNGV in the germline V gene. The DNA of the CDR3 is TGTGCCAGCAGCATGACAGGGGGAGCCACAGATACGCAGTATTTT. Encoded protein: CASSMTGGATDTQYF.

This clonotype was recorded many times. The chain carries TRBV7-2 and TRBJ2-4, with D perhaps matching TRBD2 (6 bases). The V end was cut by 2 bases, the J end by 3 bases, with 8 bases between. The CDR3 length is 14 residues. Germline assignment: CDR1 SGHTA and CDR2 FQGNSA. CDR3 nucleotide sequence: TGTGCCAGCAGCTTAAATAGCGGCAAAAACATTCAGTACTTC. Translating gives CASSLNSGKNIQYF.

About this clonotype itself: The missing conserved phenylalanine or tryptophan at the end of this CDR3 makes a read error likely. This chain connects TRBV6-5 to TRBJ1-5; 9 bases fit TRBD1. Germline CDR1 reads MNHEY; CDR2 reads SVGAGI. The CDR3 spans 15 residues. V was pared by 8 bases and J by 5 bases, with 10 bases of the junction left unmatched. The CDR3 loop is CASGRNRGLDQPQHS. The CDR3 DNA reads as TGTGCCAGCGGGAGGAACAGGGGGCTGGATCAGCCCCAGCATTCT.

About this clonotype: It may be a read error: a sequence one base away is much more abundant. The V call is TRBV5-4, the J call TRBJ2-7; 8 bases are a match to TRBD2. CDR3 size: 15 residues. Per the germline V gene, CDR1 is SGHNT and CDR2 is YYREEE (reference sequence). The CDR3 nucleotides read TGTGCCAGCAGCTTCGAGCGGGGGACTTCCTGCGAGCAGTACTTC. Translation: CASSFERGTSCEQYF.

This clonotype was counted many times. This sequence joins TRBV7-9 and TRBJ2-1, with 11 bases matching TRBD2. Germline V gives CDR1 SEHNR, CDR2 FQNEAQ (reference sequence). V lost 0 bases to trimming and J lost 4 bases; unmatched junction nucleotides: 5. The CDR3 spans 17 residues. CDR3 protein: CASSLAGGTSGYNEQFF. The CDR3 nucleotides read TGTGCCAGCAGCTTAGCAGGTGGGACTAGCGGTTACAATGAGCAGTTCTTC.

This clonotype was seen a few times. J is TRBJ1-3 and V is TRBV5-1; perhaps TRBD1 as D (6 bases). The CDR3 spans 16 residues. The germline V gene encodes CDR1 SGHRS and CDR2 YFSETQ. Trimming took 4 bases from V and 0 from J, leaving 14 bases between them. CDR3 residues: CASSPVSGVSGNTIYF. In nucleotides, the CDR3 is TGCGCCAGCAGCCCGGTATCAGGGGTCTCTGGAAACACCATATATTTT.

This clonotype was seen at least ten times. This chain connects TRBV7-9 to TRBJ1-1; D unresolved. The CDR3 runs 15 residues. Germline CDR1 is SEHNR and CDR2 is FQNEAQ (reference sequence). Trimming removed 1 base at V and 0 bases at J, with 9 bases between. The CDR3 sequence: CASSLGGSVNTEAFF. The CDR3 coding sequence is TGTGCCAGCAGCTTAGGGGGTTCGGTGAACACTGAAGCTTTCTTT.

This clonotype was seen many times. The J gene is TRBJ2-3, the V gene TRBV20-1; a possible D gene is TRBD2 (7 bases). This CDR3 contains 16 residues. Per germline, CDR1 DFQATT and CDR2 SNEGSKA (reference sequence). Trimming pared 0 bases from V and 3 bases from J, leaving 16 bases between. Here the CDR3 DNA reads TGCAGTGCTAGAGATCTTTTGAGGGGGGGAACAGATACGCAGTATTTT. It encodes CSARDLLRGGTDTQYF.

This clonotype was detected a few times. The J gene is TRBJ2-7, the V gene TRBV5-5, with D unclear. V lost 4 bases, J lost 11 bases, and 13 bases lay in between. Germline loops: CDR1 SGHKS, CDR2 YYEKEE (reference sequence). The CDR3 totals 11 residues. The CDR3 is CASSAGVPEYF. The CDR3 DNA reads as TGTGCCAGCAGCGCCGGAGTACCTGAGTACTTC.

This clonotype was observed at least ten times. This chain joins TRBV18 and TRBJ2-2; D is possibly TRBD1 (6 bases). The CDR3 consists of 16 residues. Germline assignment: CDR1 KGHSH and CDR2 LQKENI. The V gene lost 5 bases and the J gene lost 2 bases, with 15 bases spanning the gap. This CDR3 reads CASSSQGSSNTGELFF. In DNA, the CDR3 is TGTGCCAGCTCATCCCAGGGGAGTTCTAACACCGGGGAGCTGTTTTTT. Full variable domain (rest looked up from reference TRBV18 and TRBJ2-2): NAGVMQNPRHLVRRRGQEARLRCSPMKGHSHVYWYRQLPEEGLKFMVYLQKENIIDESGMPKERFSAEFPKEGPSILRIQQVVRGDSAAYFCASSSQGSSNTGELFFGEGSRLTVL.

This clonotype has ten or more counts. The J gene is TRBJ2-1, the V gene TRBV25-1; D is undetermined. The germline gives CDR1 MGHDK, CDR2 SYGVNS. V gave up 1 base and J gave up 7 bases, with 14 bases separating them. The CDR3 contains 15 residues. The CDR3: CASSEFRTPRNEQFF. The CDR3 DNA sequence: TGTGCCAGCAGTGAATTTAGAACCCCCAGGAATGAGCAGTTCTTC.

V gene TRBV12-5 combines with J gene TRBJ2-1; 9 nucleotides match TRBD1. CDR3 length: 15 residues. Trimming at V came to 1 base and at J to 2 bases, leaving 0 bases not matched to a gene. Germline V gene data show CDR1 as LGHNT and CDR2 as FRNRAP. CDR3 residues: CASGLGTGAYNEQFF. The CDR3 coding sequence is TGTGCTAGTGGTTTGGGGACAGGGGCCTACAATGAGCAGTTCTTC.

Remarks on this clonotype: This may stem from a read error, because a much larger clone lies one nucleotide away. The chain links TRBV29-1 to TRBJ2-6; TRBD1 agrees at 9 bases. Per the germline V gene, CDR1 is SQVTM and CDR2 is ANQGSEA. CDR3 length: 19 amino acids. V lost 6 bases, J lost 4 bases, and 19 bases stayed unmatched. The CDR3, as DNA: TGCAGCGTGAAGCCCCCCCGGACAGGGGAATCTTCCGGGGCCAACGTCCTGACTTTC. It encodes CSVKPPRTGESSGANVLTF.

A note on this clonotype: A much larger clone sits a single nucleotide away, making a read error possible. The CDR3 DNA reads as TGCAGTGCTAGAGATTCGGGGTCCTCCGGGGAGACCCCGTACTTC. This translates into CSARDSGSSGETPYF. The genes are TRBV20-1 and TRBJ2-5, with a possible D match to TRBD2 (5 bases). The germline V gene encodes CDR1 DFQATT and CDR2 SNEGSKA (reference sequence). This CDR3 is 15 amino acids long.

This clonotype was detected ten times or more. The rearrangement joins TRBV7-9 to TRBJ2-3; 9 bases line up with TRBD2. The CDR3 is 15 amino acids. J lost 2 bases, V lost 7 bases, and 7 bases had no gene match. Germline V lookup: CDR1 SEHNR, CDR2 FQNEAQ (reference sequence). The CDR3 region has the DNA TGTGCCAGCAACGAGCGGGGGGCCCCCACAGATACGCAGTATTTT. Its protein is CASNERGAPTDTQYF. The whole variable domain, remainder taken from reference TRBV7-9 and TRBJ2-3, is DTGVSQNPRHKITKRGQNVTFRCDPISEHNRLYWYRQTLGQGPEFLTYFQNEAQLEKSRLLSDRFSAERPKGSFSTLEIQRTEQGDSAMYLCASNERGAPTDTQYFGPGTRLTVL.

This clonotype was recorded once. Its ends do not fully match the called genes, so a read error is possible. This rearrangement joins TRBV18 to TRBJ2-5; 8 nucleotides match TRBD2. Per germline, CDR1 KGHSH and CDR2 LQKENI. The CDR3 loop spans 15 amino acids. The CDR3 region has the DNA TGTGCCAGCACACCCGAAGGGACTAGACAAGAGACCCAGTACTTC. Amino acid sequence: CASTPEGTRQETQYF.

This clonotype was counted many times. This rearrangement joins TRBV5-1 to TRBJ2-1; 7 positions agree with TRBD1. CDR1 SGHRS and CDR2 YFSETQ come from the germline V gene. The CDR3 is 16 residues long. With V trimmed by 0 bases and J by 4 bases, 7 bases remained unmatched. The CDR3 coding sequence is TGCGCCAGCAGCTTGGTACCCGGGACAGCTTACAATGAGCAGTTCTTC. Its translation is CASSLVPGTAYNEQFF.

In this sample, this clonotype turned up many times. The chain links TRBV6-6 to TRBJ2-2, with 10 bases that match TRBD2. The CDR3 totals 19 residues. V lost 0 bases to trimming and J lost 2 bases; unmatched junction nucleotides: 9. Germline-derived CDR1 and CDR2 are MNHNY and SVGAGI (reference sequence). The CDR3 loop reads CASSYSNPSGGQNTGELFF. CDR3 DNA: TGTGCCAGCAGTTACTCGAATCCTAGCGGGGGTCAAAACACCGGGGAGCTGTTTTTT.

This clonotype was seen ten or more times. This chain links TRBV20-1 with TRBJ2-1; 8 bases fit TRBD2. Germline CDR1 reads DFQATT; CDR2 reads SNEGSKA (reference sequence). This CDR3 region has 15 residues. V trimming: 6 bases; J trimming: 6 bases; junction bases outside the gene matches: 13. CDR3 sequence: CSALVVRGGSNEQFF. CDR3 DNA: TGCAGTGCCCTAGTTGTTCGCGGGGGGAGCAATGAGCAGTTCTTC.

This clonotype has ten or more counts. An end of the junction does not agree with germline; a read error may underlie this. This chain joins TRBV5-1 and TRBJ2-2; 9 bases fit TRBD1. CDR3 length: 15 residues. Germline CDR1 and CDR2: SGHRS and YFSETQ. CDR3 sequence: CASSLQGAGTGELFF. DNA for the CDR3: TGTGCCAGCAGTTTACAGGGGGCCGGCACCGGGGAGCTGTTTTTT.

At least ten counts were recorded for this clonotype. The chain is built from TRBV5-4 and TRBJ2-4; D might be TRBD1 (6 bases). This CDR3 has 14 amino acids. Trimming removed 3 bases at V and 4 bases at J, with 11 bases between. From germline, CDR1 is SGHNT and CDR2 YYREEE (reference sequence). CDR3 loop: CASSWAGEKNIQYF. The CDR3 DNA is TGTGCCAGCAGCTGGGCAGGGGAAAAAAACATTCAGTACTTC. The full variable domain, with the rest looked up from reference TRBV5-4 and TRBJ2-4, is ETGVTQSPTHLIKTRGQQVTLRCSSQSGHNTVSWYQQALGQGPQFIFQYYREEENGRGNFPPRFSGLQFPNYSSELNVNALELDDSALYLCASSWAGEKNIQYFGAGTRLSVL.

This clonotype was found many times. The chain recombines TRBV27 with TRBJ2-7; possibly TRBD1 or TRBD2 for D (5 bases each). Trimming took off 4 bases at V and 1 base at J, with 11 bases between the two ends. Germline V gene sequence: CDR1 MNHEY, CDR2 SMNVEV (reference sequence). The CDR3 covers 14 residues. In DNA, the CDR3 is TGTGCCAGCAGTTCCGGGACGAATTCCTACGAGCAGTACTTC. This sequence encodes CASSSGTNSYEQYF.

This clonotype was recorded many times. The J gene is TRBJ2-3, the V gene TRBV20-1; a weak D match, TRBD2 (5 bases). This CDR3 region has 13 residues. Trimming stripped 3 bases from V and 5 bases from J, with 12 bases between. Germline CDR1 reads DFQATT; CDR2 reads SNEGSKA (reference sequence). The CDR3 DNA follows: TGCAGTGCTAGTCCCCCCGGGGTAGATACGCAGTATTTT. This sequence encodes CSASPPGVDTQYF.

This clonotype is judged medium-sized. The genes are TRBV10-1 and TRBJ2-7; D may match TRBD1 or TRBD2 (6 bases each). This CDR3 has 20 amino acids. Trimming removed 10 bases from V and 6 bases from J, with 40 bases in between. Germline values: CDR1 WNHNN, CDR2 SYGVQD (reference sequence). For the CDR3, the DNA is TGCGCCACCGTGCCTTGGGTCTCCTCACGAGGGGGGTCGCCCCGAGTCGAGCAGTACTTC. It encodes CATVPWVSSRGGSPRVEQYF.

For this clonotype: A far larger clone lies a single base away; this is likely a read error. The chain has TRBV12-5 and TRBJ2-1; D is possibly TRBD2 (5 bases). This CDR3 has 14 amino acids. Per germline, CDR1 LGHNT and CDR2 FRNRAP. CDR3 bases: TGTGCCAGCAGTTTACGGACTGACTACAGTGAGCAGTTCTTC. This gives the protein CASSLRTDYSEQFF.

In its sample, this clonotype was seen many times. V is TRBV20-1 and J is TRBJ1-5; no firm D call. V lost 3 bases, J lost 3 bases, and 18 bases lay in between. This CDR3 has 16 residues. Looked up from germline, CDR1 is DFQATT and CDR2 is SNEGSKA (reference sequence). The CDR3 sequence: CSASPRPNQINQPQHF. The CDR3 DNA reads TGCAGTGCTAGCCCGAGACCGAATCAAATCAATCAGCCCCAGCATTTT.

The rearrangement links TRBV11-1 to TRBJ2-7, with D tentatively TRBD2 (6 bases). Trimming removed 3 bases at V and 0 bases at J, with 15 bases between. In germline, CDR1 is SGHAT, CDR2 FQDESV (reference sequence). This CDR3 has 16 amino acids. The CDR3 loop reads CASSFPRSGPSYEQYF. The DNA of the CDR3 is TGTGCCAGCAGCTTCCCCCGGAGCGGGCCCTCCTACGAGCAGTACTTC.

This clonotype was seen a handful of times. The genes are TRBV7-9 and TRBJ2-7; D remains ambiguous. The CDR3 spans 17 residues. The germline CDR1 and CDR2 sequences are SEHNR and FQNEAQ (reference sequence). The V and J ends lost 4 bases and 2 bases respectively, with 21 bases between them. The CDR3 spells CASSSETSETDPYEQYF. CDR3 coding DNA: TGTGCCAGCAGCTCTGAGACCTCCGAGACGGACCCCTACGAGCAGTACTTC.